This TCR beta chain was found in a study of OX40 agonist ivuxolimab in advanced cancers. Produced via immunoSEQ multiplex PCR; TCRdb's table is partial and in-frame only. The sample carries over 90,000 clones, 90% recorded once. The CDR3 has 16 residues. The V gene's germline CDR1 is MDHEN and CDR2 SYDVKM. V lost 5 bases and J lost 7, with 21 bases in between. The clonotype originates from an adult with an advanced solid tumor such as melanoma, head and neck, liver or kidney cancer. The rearrangement uses TRBV28 and TRBJ1-5; D possibly corresponds to TRBD1 (6 bases). Sequenced here: CD4+ or CD8+ T cells sorted from blood, sampled in a trial of the OX40 agonist ivuxolimab. The CDR3 nucleotides read TGTGCCAGCAGTGCCACCACCGGGACAACTCGCCAGCCCCAGCATTTT. This gives the protein CASSATTGTTRQPQHF.